Here is one TCR beta chain with its context. Some clones are missing from TCRdb's copy, which holds only in-frame ones; the method was immunoSEQ multiplex PCR. The sample lists 60,000 or so clones, about 74% occurring once. The sample originates from a study of radiation and T cells in renal cell carcinoma. CDR3 length: 15 amino acids. Deletions cut 4 bases from V and 5 bases from J, with 16 bases between. CDR1 and CDR2 from the germline V gene are SGHRS and YFSETQ. The time point was: blood 4 weeks post-SBRT, at nephrectomy. Documented treatment: 15 Gy SBRT to primary tumor, nephrectomy 4 weeks later.

The TCR comes from a man aged 55 to 70 with renal cell carcinoma. The chain combines TRBV5-1 with TRBJ2-1, with D tentatively TRBD1 or TRBD2 (5 bases each). Sample: blood, taken from a patient whose treatment included radiotherapy and nephrectomy. The CDR3 sequence is CASSPNIGTDNEQFF. CDR3 DNA: TGCGCCAGCAGCCCTAATATTGGGACCGACAATGAGCAGTTCTTC.